These 26 T cell receptor beta chains originate from one sample sequenced in a study of neurological immune-mediated disorders. TCRdb processed the 5' RACE reads anew with MiXCR; each CDR3 protein has one entry. Here the sample spans 66,000 or so distinct CDR3 sequences, 4% to 6% being singletons. Sequencing was carried out using PBMCs. These receptors all stem from a woman in her twenties or thirties with multiple sclerosis.

This clonotype was seen at least ten times. V gene TRBV29-1 combines with J gene TRBJ2-7; no clear D. The V end was cut by 2 bases, the J end by 2 bases, with 4 bases between. The CDR3 loop spans 11 amino acids. The V gene's germline CDR1 is SQVTM and CDR2 ANQGSEA. The CDR3 DNA reads TGCAGCGTTGAACCCGCCTACGAGCAGTACTTC. It yields the protein CSVEPAYEQYF.

This clonotype was detected ten times or more. Mismatch with germline at one junction end may stem from a read error. J is TRBJ2-5 and V is TRBV13; D is possibly TRBD2 (6 bases). This CDR3 comprises 14 residues. The germline CDR1 and CDR2 sequences are PRHDT and FYEKMQ (reference sequence). In DNA, the CDR3 is TGCGCCAGCAGCCTTGGAGGGAGACAAGAGACCCAGTACTTC. Translated, it gives CASSLGGRQETQYF. The full variable domain, in which reference TRBV13 and TRBJ2-5 provide the parts outside the CDR3, is AAGVIQSPRHLIKEKRETATLKCYPIPRHDTVYWYQQGPGQDPQFLISFYEKMQSDKGSIPDRFSAQQFSDYHSELNMSSLELGDSALYFCASSLGGRQETQYFGPGTRLLVL.

The sample holds many counts of this clonotype. This chain joins TRBV5-1 and TRBJ2-5; 13 nucleotides match TRBD2. After removal of 3 bases from V and 2 bases from J, the junction contained 4 bases not matched to a gene. The CDR3 loop spans 16 amino acids. Germline V gene lookup returns CDR1 SGHRS and CDR2 YFSETQ. Here the CDR3 reads CASSSGLAGPQETQYF. CDR3 in DNA: TGCGCCAGCAGCTCGGGACTAGCGGGACCACAAGAGACCCAGTACTTC.

This clonotype appeared many times. The junction departs from the called germline gene at one end, perhaps through a read error. The chain carries TRBV3-1 and TRBJ1-6, with D perhaps matching TRBD1 (6 bases). The germline V gene encodes CDR1 LGHDT and CDR2 YNNKEL (reference sequence). The CDR3 loop spans 15 amino acids. The CDR3 reads CASSHGGRAVSPLNF. The CDR3 DNA sequence: TGTGCCAGCAGCCACGGGGGGCGAGCGGTTTCACCCCTCAACTTT.

This clonotype was observed at least ten times. The V call is TRBV28, the J call TRBJ2-7; TRBD1 matches 10 bases. The CDR3 loop spans 16 amino acids. CDR1 MDHEN and CDR2 SYDVKM come from the germline V gene. The ends lost 7 bases at V and 2 bases at J; junction bases unmatched: 11. The DNA for the CDR3 is TGTGCCAGCAACGACCCGGGACAGGGGTCGGCCTACGAGCAGTACTTC. Encoded protein: CASNDPGQGSAYEQYF.

This clonotype was detected ten times or more. This sequence joins TRBV28 and TRBJ2-5; D assignment may be TRBD1 or TRBD2 (5 bases each). Trimming stripped 3 bases from V and 1 base from J, with 15 bases between. The germline V gene has CDR1 MDHEN and CDR2 SYDVKM. There are 16 residues in the CDR3. This chain's CDR3 is CASSFGTTRIQETQYF. CDR3 in DNA: TGTGCCAGCAGTTTCGGGACCACGCGAATCCAAGAGACCCAGTACTTC.

This clonotype was recorded a few times. The CDR3 region is CAISESRGEHGYTF. The CDR3 DNA is TGTGCCATCAGTGAGTCGCGGGGGGAGCATGGCTACACCTTC. The chain recombines TRBV10-3 with TRBJ1-2, with D maybe TRBD1 (5 bases). CDR3 length: 14 amino acids. The V gene's germline CDR1 is ENHRY and CDR2 SYGVKD. V was pared by 0 bases and J by 6 bases, with 11 bases between.

The genes are TRBV20-1 and TRBJ1-5; 8 nucleotides agree with TRBD1. Trimming cost V 6 bases and J 1 base; bases outside gene matches: 5. From germline, CDR1 is DFQATT and CDR2 SNEGSKA (reference sequence). This CDR3 has 14 amino acids. DNA for the CDR3: TGCAGTGCGAAACAGGGGGTGAGCAATCAGCCCCAGCATTTT. This translates into CSAKQGVSNQPQHF.

As regards this clonotype: An end of the junction does not agree with germline; a read error may underlie this. The chain is built from TRBV20-1 and TRBJ1-5; TRBD1 aligns across 7 bases. In germline, CDR1 is DFQATT, CDR2 SNEGSKA (reference sequence). The CDR3 has 15 amino acids. The chain's CDR3 is CSARANRGFRQPQNF. The CDR3 DNA is TGCAGTGCTAGAGCGAACAGGGGTTTTCGTCAGCCCCAGAATTTT.

This clonotype has at least ten counts. The V gene is TRBV5-5, the J gene TRBJ2-3; no definite D call. The CDR3 spans 13 residues. From germline, CDR1 is SGHKS and CDR2 YYEKEE (reference sequence). Trimming cost V 4 bases and J 2 bases, with 8 bases left between them. DNA of the CDR3: TGTGCCAGCAGCCCCGACGTCACAGATACGCAGTATTTT. Encoded protein: CASSPDVTDTQYF.

This clonotype was picked up many times. V gene TRBV3-1 combines with J gene TRBJ2-3, with TRBD2 identical over 15 bases. The CDR3 has 18 amino acids. Germline lookup yields CDR1 LGHDT and CDR2 YNNKEL (reference sequence). Trimming removed 4 bases from V and 1 base from J; junction bases left unmatched: 6. The chain's CDR3 is CASSRGLAGGARTDTQYF. The CDR3 bases are TGTGCCAGCAGCCGCGGACTAGCGGGGGGGGCCCGCACAGATACGCAGTATTTT.

This chain uses TRBV5-1 with TRBJ2-1; D may match TRBD1 or TRBD2 (5 bases each). The CDR3 runs 14 residues. V shed 7 bases and J shed 0 bases, with 11 bases lying between them. Germline V gives CDR1 SGHRS, CDR2 YFSETQ. The CDR3 sequence: CASRGPSSYNEQFF. The CDR3 nucleotides are TGCGCCAGCCGGGGCCCGAGCTCCTACAATGAGCAGTTCTTC.

This clonotype showed up just a few times. J is TRBJ2-1 and V is TRBV27; possibly TRBD2 for D (5 bases). Germline assignment: CDR1 MNHEY and CDR2 SMNVEV (reference sequence). The CDR3 totals 15 residues. The V and J ends lost 2 bases and 6 bases respectively, with 14 bases between them. The CDR3 nucleotides read TGTGCCAGCAGTTTAATGGCGGGTGGCATCAATGAGCAGTTCTTC. Amino acids: CASSLMAGGINEQFF.

In this sample, this clonotype turned up many times. The chain links TRBV20-1 to TRBJ1-6; D perhaps matches TRBD1 (6 bases). This CDR3 has 15 amino acids. Germline V lookup: CDR1 DFQATT, CDR2 SNEGSKA (reference sequence). V was shortened by 0 bases and J by 7 bases, with 13 bases between the two germline ends. In DNA form, the CDR3 reads TGCAGTGCTAGAGATAGTCAGGGGCCAAATTCACCCCTCCACTTT. Protein: CSARDSQGPNSPLHF.

This clonotype was recorded many times. The chain recombines TRBV5-1 with TRBJ1-2, with 9 bases fitting TRBD1. The CDR3 runs to 13 residues. Germline lookup yields CDR1 SGHRS and CDR2 YFSETQ. Germline trimming cut 3 bases from V and 6 bases from J; bases unmatched to any gene: 3. The DNA for the CDR3 is TGCGCCAGCAGCTCGGGACAGGGTCATGGCTACACCTTC. The encoded protein is CASSSGQGHGYTF.

This clonotype appeared many times. The chain recombines TRBV6-2 or TRBV6-3 with TRBJ2-1; TRBD1 aligns across 7 bases. Germline CDR1 reads MNHEY; CDR2 reads SVGEGT. V gave up 6 bases and J gave up 4 bases; unmatched junction bases: 3. CDR3 length equals 13 residues. CDR3 in amino acids: CASSLQGYNEQFF. The CDR3 nucleotides read TGTGCCAGCAGCCTACAGGGGTACAATGAGCAGTTCTTC.

This rearrangement joins TRBV12-3 or TRBV12-4 to TRBJ1-1; D unresolved. This CDR3 is 11 amino acids long. The ends were cut back, 6 bases at V and 5 bases at J, with 7 bases in the middle. In nucleotides, the CDR3 is TGTGCCAGCAGGTCCGATACTGAAGCTTTCTTT. Protein product: CASRSDTEAFF.

As DNA, the CDR3 is TGTGCCAGCAGTCTCACCCTGACAGGGGCGGCCAATCAGCCCCAGCATTTT. Its protein product is CASSLTLTGAANQPQHF. The genes are TRBV6-6 and TRBJ1-5, with 8 bases fitting TRBD1. This CDR3 region has 17 residues. The V and J ends lost 5 bases and 3 bases, in that order; junction bases with no gene match: 12. Germline CDR1 reads MNHNY; CDR2 reads SVGAGI (reference sequence).

This clonotype was counted many times. The gene calls are TRBV5-8 and TRBJ2-5, with 8 nucleotides matching TRBD2. In germline, CDR1 is SGHTS, CDR2 YDEGEE. The junction had 12 bases not matched to a gene; V was cut back by 0 bases and J by 5 bases. The CDR3 sequence is 17 residues long. DNA of the CDR3: TGTGCCAGCAGCTTGGGTCGCGGGGGGCGAAGAGGGGAGACCCAGTACTTC. It encodes CASSLGRGGRRGETQYF.

This clonotype was counted many times. The rearrangement joins TRBV28 to TRBJ1-1; 7 bases fit TRBD1. CDR1 and CDR2 (germline): MDHEN, SYDVKM. V trimming: 4 bases; J trimming: 0 bases; junction bases outside the gene matches: 11. This CDR3 is built from 17 residues. DNA of the CDR3: TGTGCCAGCAGTTCCGGACAGGTCCTGGGCTTGAACACTGAAGCTTTCTTT. Encoded protein: CASSSGQVLGLNTEAFF.

There are many counts of this clonotype. The V gene is TRBV4-1, the J gene TRBJ1-5; TRBD1 is a possible D gene (5 bases). CDR1 and CDR2 (germline): MGHRA, YSYEKL. CDR3 length equals 15 residues. Trimming took 4 bases from V and 7 from J, leaving 17 bases between them. This CDR3 is CASSLIGRGDQPQHF. CDR3 bases: TGCGCCAGCAGCCTAATTGGAAGAGGGGACCAGCCCCAGCATTTT.

This clonotype came up many times. The genes are TRBV4-1 and TRBJ2-7; D is uncertain. This CDR3 has 16 amino acids. The V end was cut by 1 base, the J end by 7 bases, with 20 bases between. The germline V gene has CDR1 MGHRA and CDR2 YSYEKL. CDR3 DNA sequence: TGCGCCAGCAGCCAAGTCCCTGGGCTATCCTCGTCGGAGCAGTACTTC. Amino acid sequence: CASSQVPGLSSSEQYF.

This clonotype was seen repeatedly, ten times or more. The chain joins TRBV20-1 to TRBJ2-1; possible D gene TRBD1, 6 bases. This CDR3 has 15 amino acids. Trimming stripped 6 bases from V and 0 bases from J, with 15 bases between. The germline CDR1 and CDR2 sequences are DFQATT and SNEGSKA (reference sequence). The CDR3 reads CSAPSRGSSYNEQFF. The CDR3 DNA reads as TGCAGTGCCCCCAGCAGGGGAAGCTCCTACAATGAGCAGTTCTTC.

This clonotype occurred many times. V is TRBV20-1 and J is TRBJ2-5, with no clear D. The CDR3 covers 11 residues. Trimming stripped 2 bases from V and 3 bases from J, with 4 bases between. Germline V gives CDR1 DFQATT, CDR2 SNEGSKA (reference sequence). CDR3 region: CSARPKETQYF. CDR3 in DNA: TGCAGTGCTAGACCAAAAGAGACCCAGTACTTC.

The table lists this clonotype with a few counts. At one end the junction does not follow the germline gene, possibly because of a read error. The rearrangement uses TRBV12-3 or TRBV12-4 and TRBJ1-5; D gene uncertain. This CDR3 is built from 13 residues. This CDR3 is CASNSHLNQPQNF. For the CDR3, the DNA is TGTGCCAGCAACTCTCACCTAAATCAGCCCCAGAATTTT.

This clonotype was counted ten times or more. This rearrangement joins TRBV29-1 to TRBJ1-1, with D uncertain. The CDR3 is 12 amino acids. In germline, CDR1 is SQVTM, CDR2 ANQGSEA. Trimming stripped 5 bases from V and 3 bases from J, with 10 bases between. This CDR3 is CSVREGHTEAFF. The CDR3 coding sequence is TGCAGCGTTCGGGAGGGCCACACTGAAGCTTTCTTT.